This T cell receptor beta chain was identified in a study of blood T cell repertoires in COVID-19. Looking at the study overall: Italy, Spain and the United States were the sources of the convalescent and acute COVID-19 samples. PBMCs, B-cell-depleted T cells, or T cells provided the cDNA or gDNA that made up the material.

The CDR3 runs to 14 residues. In germline, CDR1 is GTSNPN, CDR2 SVGIG (reference sequence). V lost 6 bases, J lost 0 bases, and 4 bases stayed unmatched. This clone was detected only a few times. In the original analysis: Amplification of reference gene primers was used by the study to estimate nucleated cell counts. Clones were sequenced by immunoSEQ multiplex PCR, and TCRdb holds only the in-frame ones, with some missing. V and J calls and clone size follow that table, whereas D and trimming were derived from the DNA. The sample includes about 210,000 clones, around four fifths seen only once; the top ten take 2.5% to 3.5%.

The sample comprised peripheral blood. This sequence joins TRBV30 and TRBJ1-1; 10 positions agree with TRBD1. The origin of this receptor is a man aged 50-59 years with active or convalescent COVID-19. The CDR3 DNA sequence: TGTGCCTGCGGACAGGGGGACATGAACACTGAAGCTTTCTTT. Residues: CACGQGDMNTEAFF.